What follows are 21 T cell receptor beta chains derived from one specimen sequenced in a study of T cells in Graves' hyperthyroidism and ophthalmopathy. RNA transcripts yielded amplified TCR beta CDR3 regions. Researchers ran a first-round RT-PCR on the TCR CDR3 using the HTBI primer set. TCRdb itself ran the multiplex PCR reads through MiXCR, one entry per CDR3 protein. This table holds some 370,000 distinct CDR3 sequences, around 15% found once. The sample comprised blood. These receptors came from a man aged 50 to 59 with Graves' ophthalmopathy.

The sample holds many counts of this clonotype. V gene TRBV30 combines with J gene TRBJ2-1; D might be TRBD2 (6 bases). Trimming pared 7 bases from V and 10 bases from J, leaving 17 bases between. The CDR3 is made up of 12 amino acids. Germline assignment: CDR1 GTSNPN and CDR2 SVGIG (reference sequence). CDR3 in amino acids: CASSAPAFEQFF. CDR3 sequence (DNA): TGTGCCTCTAGCGCCCCCGCGTTCGAGCAGTTCTTC.

This clonotype was found many times. This chain's CDR3 is CASSYSGTSGTYEQYF. In DNA, the CDR3 is TGTGCCAGCAGTTATTCCGGGACTAGCGGTACCTACGAGCAGTACTTC. This chain joins TRBV6-6 and TRBJ2-7; 11 bases are shared with TRBD2. Germline CDR1 reads MNHNY; CDR2 reads SVGAGI (reference sequence). J gave up 2 bases and V 3 bases, and 6 bases lay outside the gene matches. This CDR3 region has 16 residues.

Notes on this clonotype: Sequence at one end of the junction differs from germline and may be a read error. The chain employs TRBV20-1 and TRBJ2-7; the D gene is possibly TRBD2 (6 bases). The CDR3 totals 13 residues. Germline lookup yields CDR1 DFQATT and CDR2 SNEGSKA (reference sequence). As DNA, the CDR3 is TGCAGTGCTCGGAGGGCCCATGACTACGAGCAGCACTTC. It is translated as CSARRAHDYEQHF.

At least ten counts were recorded for this clonotype. V usage is TRBV7-8 and J usage is TRBJ2-7; D not certain. V was shortened by 5 bases and J by 4 bases, with 9 bases between the two germline ends. This CDR3 spans 12 amino acids. Germline V gene sequence: CDR1 SGHVS, CDR2 FQNEAQ. CDR3 region: CASSAQIYEQYF. The CDR3 DNA follows: TGTGCCAGCAGCGCACAGATTTACGAGCAGTACTTC. Full variable domain (outside the CDR3, taken from reference TRBV7-8 and TRBJ2-7): GAGVSQSPRYKVAKRGQDVALRCDPISGHVSLFWYQQALGQGPEFLTYFQNEAQLDKSGLPSDRFFAERPEGSVSTLKIQRTQQEDSAVYLCASSAQIYEQYFGPGTRLTVT.

This clonotype was seen only a few times. This sequence joins TRBV20-1 and TRBJ1-2; 7 bases are shared with TRBD1. V lost 3 bases to trimming and J lost 7 bases; unmatched junction nucleotides: 14. The CDR3 has 15 residues. The germline gives CDR1 DFQATT, CDR2 SNEGSKA (reference sequence). Written as DNA, the CDR3 is TGCAGTGCTAGTCCTACCCGACAGGGCTGGTCTGGCTACACCTTC. This codes for CSASPTRQGWSGYTF.

As for this clonotype: This may come from a read error, since a much larger clone is one base off. The J gene is TRBJ2-7, the V gene TRBV6-5, with TRBD2 matching over 10 bases. J gave up 7 bases and V 6 bases, and 9 bases lay outside the gene matches. This CDR3 contains 14 residues. CDR1 is MNHEY, CDR2 SVGAGI, per germline. DNA of the CDR3: TGTGCCAGCAGATTAGCGGGAGGCGTTGAAGAGCAGTACTTC. Amino acids: CASRLAGGVEEQYF.

This clonotype was picked up many times. This sequence joins TRBV2 and TRBJ1-4; D perhaps matches TRBD1 (6 bases). Germline V lookup: CDR1 SNHLY, CDR2 FYNNEI. V was pared by 4 bases and J by 8 bases, with 11 bases between. The CDR3 covers 13 residues. CDR3 coding DNA: TGTGCCAGCAGTGCCACAGGGACCGAAAAACTGTTTTTT. Amino acids: CASSATGTEKLFF. Together with reference TRBV2 and TRBJ1-4, the CDR3 gives the full variable domain: EPEVTQTPSHQVTQMGQEVILRCVPISNHLYFYWYRQILGQKVEFLVSFYNNEISEKSEIFDDQFSVERPDGSNFTLKIRSTKLEDSAMYFCASSATGTEKLFFGSGTQLSVL.

This clonotype was seen repeatedly, ten times or more. The chain couples TRBV30 to TRBJ2-7; 7 nucleotides line up with TRBD2. J gave up 5 bases and V 3 bases, and 7 bases lay outside the gene matches. This CDR3 contains 13 residues. Germline CDR1 reads GTSNPN; CDR2 reads SVGIG (reference sequence). The CDR3, as DNA: TGTGCCTGGAGCCGACTAGCTGCTAACGAGCAGTACTTC. This translates into CAWSRLAANEQYF.

V gene TRBV9 combines with J gene TRBJ1-1; D unresolved. This CDR3 is built from 14 residues. V shed 0 bases and J shed 2 bases, with 8 bases lying between them. The germline gives CDR1 SGDLS, CDR2 YYNGEE. CDR3 sequence reads: CASSVGVPNTEAFF. In DNA, the CDR3 is TGTGCCAGCAGCGTAGGCGTACCAAACACTGAAGCTTTCTTT.

This clonotype showed up just a few times. The chain links TRBV5-4 to TRBJ1-1; D is perhaps TRBD1 (5 bases). V lost 1 base and J 4 bases, leaving 14 bases between the germline ends. Germline assignment: CDR1 SGHNT and CDR2 YYREEE (reference sequence). CDR3 size: 15 residues. This CDR3 reads CASSLLGGMSTEAFF. CDR3 DNA sequence: TGTGCCAGCAGCTTGCTGGGGGGGATGAGCACTGAAGCTTTCTTT.

The table lists this clonotype with many counts. The V gene is TRBV20-1, the J gene TRBJ2-1; 15 bases agree with TRBD2. This CDR3 is 16 amino acids long. Germline values: CDR1 DFQATT, CDR2 SNEGSKA (reference sequence). V lost 2 bases to trimming and J lost 7 bases; unmatched junction nucleotides: 6. The CDR3: CSARPPGLAGGNEQFF. In DNA, the CDR3 is TGCAGTGCTAGACCGCCGGGACTAGCGGGAGGAAATGAGCAGTTCTTC.

The sample holds many counts of this clonotype. This sequence joins TRBV28 and TRBJ2-7; 11 nucleotides align to TRBD2. Germline assignment: CDR1 MDHEN and CDR2 SYDVKM. This CDR3 has 15 residues. V dropped 6 bases and J dropped 6; count of bases not matched to a gene: 10. CDR3 sequence (DNA): TGTGCCAGCAGACAGTTAGCGGGAGGGCCTCGCGAGCAGTACTTC. It specifies CASRQLAGGPREQYF.

This clonotype appeared a few times. A much larger clone sits a single nucleotide away, making a read error possible. This rearrangement joins TRBV14 to TRBJ2-3; D unclear. The germline gives CDR1 SGHDN, CDR2 FVKESK. The CDR3 spans 12 residues. V lost 0 bases to trimming and J lost 5 bases, with 3 bases between them. The CDR3 DNA is TGTGCCAGCAGCCAAGAGGGAGATACGCAGTATTTT. As protein: CASSQEGDTQYF.

This clonotype was counted between two and nine times. The chain is built from TRBV7-2 and TRBJ1-5, with D hard to call. From germline, CDR1 is SGHTA and CDR2 FQGNSA. Trimming took off 1 base at V and 4 bases at J, with 8 bases between the two ends. The CDR3 loop spans 14 amino acids. CDR3 nucleotides: TGTGCCAGCAGCTTAGTCTCTGTTAATCAGCCCCAGCATTTT. Its protein product is CASSLVSVNQPQHF.

The chain joins TRBV20-1 to TRBJ2-3; 9 bases map to TRBD2. Germline V gene sequence: CDR1 DFQATT, CDR2 SNEGSKA (reference sequence). CDR3 length equals 14 residues. V was clipped by 6 bases and J by 7 bases; unmatched bases: 11. The CDR3 region has the DNA TGCAGTGCGCGACTAGCGGTCCCTAGGTATACGCAGTATTTT. As protein: CSARLAVPRYTQYF.

V usage is TRBV28 and J usage is TRBJ2-1; 12 nucleotides match TRBD2. CDR1 and CDR2 from the germline V gene are MDHEN and SYDVKM. The V segment lost 6 bases and the J segment 4 bases; nucleotides outside the gene matches: 10. The CDR3 length is 17 residues. The CDR3 sequence: CASSNRGLAGPYNEQFF. In nucleotides, the CDR3 is TGTGCCAGCAGCAACCGAGGACTAGCGGGACCTTACAATGAGCAGTTCTTC.

This clonotype was counted between two and nine times. This chain links TRBV4-2 with TRBJ2-4; TRBD2 aligns across 9 bases. In germline, CDR1 is LGHNA, CDR2 YNFKEQ. Trimming cost V 2 bases and J 8 bases; bases outside gene matches: 7. The CDR3 runs 15 residues. This chain's CDR3 is CASSQSSGSGDIQYF. CDR3 bases: TGTGCCAGCAGCCAAAGTAGCGGGAGTGGTGACATTCAGTACTTC.

This clonotype was observed a handful of times. The rearrangement links TRBV5-4 to TRBJ2-4, with D tentatively TRBD2 (6 bases). Trimming took off 4 bases at V and 5 bases at J, with 16 bases between the two ends. Germline assignment: CDR1 SGHNT and CDR2 YYREEE (reference sequence). This CDR3 has 15 amino acids. The CDR3 spells CASSRPRLGENIQYF. CDR3 nucleotide sequence: TGTGCCAGCAGCCGCCCGAGACTAGGAGAAAACATTCAGTACTTC.

The chain recombines TRBV6-1 with TRBJ2-7; a possible D gene is TRBD1 (6 bases). V shed 6 bases and J shed 2 bases, with 14 bases lying between them. The CDR3 length is 14 residues. Germline V gives CDR1 MNHNS, CDR2 SASEGT. For the CDR3, the DNA is TGTGCCAGCAGCAGGGGATCTTGGCCCTACGAGCAGTACTTC. This sequence encodes CASSRGSWPYEQYF.

The V call is TRBV12-3 or TRBV12-4, the J call TRBJ2-2; possibly TRBD1 for D (6 bases). The CDR3 is made up of 14 amino acids. Trimming cost V 5 bases and J 5 bases, with 12 bases left between them. Written as DNA, the CDR3 is TGTGCCAGCAGTACCTGGGGGCGGACCGGGGAGCTGTTTTTT. It specifies CASSTWGRTGELFF.

This clonotype showed up just a few times. The CDR3 here is CASRPPGPGGDSPLHF. The CDR3 nucleotides read TGTGCCAGCAGACCTCCCGGCCCCGGTGGGGATTCACCCCTCCACTTT. The chain employs TRBV28 and TRBJ1-6; unclear D gene. CDR1 is MDHEN and CDR2 is SYDVKM in the germline V gene. V lost 6 bases to trimming and J lost 8 bases, with 20 bases between them. This CDR3 has 16 amino acids.